The clone carrying this T cell receptor (beta chain) was seen a handful of times. Its target is unknown. The CDR3 totals 13 residues. Per the germline V gene, CDR1 is MDHEN and CDR2 is SYDVKM. The V gene lost 2 bases and the J gene lost 4 bases, with 8 bases spanning the gap. The data are from a study of T-cell reconstitution after alpha-beta-depleted transplantation in children. Study-wide points: In some patients, recipient T cells and intrathymic progenitors surviving conditioning explained high day-60 diversity. Several hundred rapidly expanded clones from non-depleted graft cells reportedly supplied alpha-beta T cells about two months post-transplant. Newly made T cells mostly supplied T-cell counts and diversity one year after transplant.

Preparation of the TCRbeta library was carried out with unique molecular identifiers. TCRdb re-derived calls from the PCR reads in MiXCR, one entry per CDR3 protein. The sample records around 670,000 distinct CDR3 sequences, 13% being singletons. The source is a girl aged 2-10 years with congenital amegakaryocytic thrombocytopenia, due to receive a stem cell transplant. The source material was PBMCs, sampled before TCRalphabeta/CD19-depleted stem cell transplant. This rearrangement joins TRBV28 to TRBJ1-2; no definite D call. CDR3 sequence (DNA): TGTGCCAGCAGTTTAGGCAGACCCTATGGCTACACCTTC. This encodes CASSLGRPYGYTF.